Given below is one T cell receptor beta chain in context. Its antigen is not identified. Clones were read by immunoSEQ multiplex PCR, and TCRdb kept only the in-frame ones, dropping some. The table has some 86,000 clones, approximately 82% seen once. The sample originates from a study of T cell responses to AZD1222 COVID-19 vaccine. Study outcomes and limitations: Baseline testing showed seropositivity in only six AZD1222 recipients. Vaccine-related CD4 TCRs covered spike, predominating at 160-218 and 743-854. It should be noted that donors were predominantly white British and more often female, and clonal diversity was possibly underestimated.

The germline V gene has CDR1 LNHDA and CDR2 SQIVND (reference sequence). CDR3 length: 14 residues. Trimming cost V 3 bases and J 4 bases, with 9 bases left between them. The sample in question was peripheral blood, obtained on day 0 of AZD1222 vaccination. This clonotype was sampled from an adult in good health. This chain joins TRBV19 and TRBJ1-4; D might be TRBD1 (6 bases). CDR3 in DNA: TGTGCCAGTAGTATCCGACAGGTTAATGAAAAACTGTTTTTT. Translating it yields CASSIRQVNEKLFF. The complete variable domain, with remaining parts taken from reference TRBV19 and TRBJ1-4, reads DGGITQSPKYLFRKEGQNVTLSCEQNLNHDAMYWYRQDPGQGLRLIYYSQIVNDFQKGDIAEGYSVSREKKESFPLTVTSAQKNPTAFYLCASSIRQVNEKLFFGSGTQLSVL.